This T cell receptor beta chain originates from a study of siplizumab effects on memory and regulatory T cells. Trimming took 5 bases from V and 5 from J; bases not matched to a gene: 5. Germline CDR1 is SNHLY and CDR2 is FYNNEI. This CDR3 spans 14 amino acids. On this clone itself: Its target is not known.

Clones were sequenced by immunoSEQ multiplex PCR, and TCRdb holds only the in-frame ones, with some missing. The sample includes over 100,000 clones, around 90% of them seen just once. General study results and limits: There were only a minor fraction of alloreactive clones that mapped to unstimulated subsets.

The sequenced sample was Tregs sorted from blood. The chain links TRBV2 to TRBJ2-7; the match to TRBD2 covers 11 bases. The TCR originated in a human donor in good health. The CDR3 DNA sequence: TGTGCCAGCAGTCGACTAGCGGGGTTACACGAGCAGTACTTC. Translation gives CASSRLAGLHEQYF.